This is a list of T cell receptor beta chains from one sample in a study of T cells expressing NK-cell markers. TCRdb reprocessed the 5' RACE reads and stores each CDR3 protein as one record, lacking DNA. The record lists 550,000 to 600,000 distinct CDR3 sequences, of which the ten most abundant hold roughly 3.6%. The source material was blood T cells: a sorted CD56 or NKG2C T cell subset, CD4+ or CD8+ T cells, or bulk PBMC T cells (not recorded which). Source of these receptors: a man between 18 and 35 years old in good health. Each CDR3 is given with its conserved first and last residue.

j_gene: TRBJ2-1; v_gene: TRBV12-3/TRBV12-4; CDR3aa: CASSPGLAGQGEQFF
j_gene: TRBJ1-1; v_gene: TRBV5-4; CDR3aa: CASSPGAGLEAFF
j_gene: TRBJ2-1; v_gene: TRBV5-1; CDR3aa: CASSEDQGSGEQFF
j_gene: TRBJ1-3; v_gene: TRBV4-1; CDR3aa: CASSQDNFAAIYF
j_gene: TRBJ1-1; v_gene: TRBV6-6; CDR3aa: CATIGGRRTEAFF
j_gene: TRBJ2-1; v_gene: TRBV2; CDR3aa: CASNGGLDYNEQFF
j_gene: TRBJ2-1; v_gene: TRBV7-8; CDR3aa: CASSTPRRRGDQYNEQFF
j_gene: TRBJ2-2; v_gene: TRBV27; CDR3aa: CASRRRPSPGELFF
j_gene: TRBJ2-5; v_gene: TRBV20-1; CDR3aa: CSASISVTQETQYF
j_gene: TRBJ2-1; v_gene: TRBV28; CDR3aa: CASRQSGASGNEQFF
j_gene: TRBJ2-1; v_gene: TRBV5-1; CDR3aa: CASSLDEGGSDEQFF
j_gene: TRBJ2-7; v_gene: TRBV20-1; CDR3aa: CSARDRLAGSYEQYF
j_gene: TRBJ2-2; v_gene: TRBV24-1; CDR3aa: CATSPSRDRGAGELFF
j_gene: TRBJ1-4; v_gene: TRBV6-1; CDR3aa: CASTGHPNEKLFF
j_gene: TRBJ2-5; v_gene: TRBV4-3; CDR3aa: CASSQKAGIQETQYF
j_gene: TRBJ2-7; v_gene: TRBV12-3/TRBV12-4; CDR3aa: CASSLTDRGRRTYEQYF
j_gene: TRBJ1-5; v_gene: TRBV27; CDR3aa: CASSLFYDRNQPQHF
j_gene: TRBJ1-1; v_gene: TRBV12-5; CDR3aa: CASGITGANTEAFF
j_gene: TRBJ2-4; v_gene: TRBV2; CDR3aa: CASKGRLAKNIQYF
j_gene: TRBJ2-1; v_gene: TRBV24-1; CDR3aa: CATGIKQNNEQFF
j_gene: TRBJ2-5; v_gene: TRBV6-1; CDR3aa: CASREGLAGVETQYF
j_gene: TRBJ2-4; v_gene: TRBV14; CDR3aa: CASSQDGQGTIQYF
j_gene: TRBJ1-1; v_gene: TRBV4-1; CDR3aa: CATKRAGEAFF
j_gene: TRBJ2-2; v_gene: TRBV5-1; CDR3aa: CASSLYQGRELFF
j_gene: TRBJ2-1; v_gene: TRBV18; CDR3aa: CASSQYGLEQFF
j_gene: TRBJ2-7; v_gene: TRBV20-1; CDR3aa: CSARGSGRNEQYF
j_gene: TRBJ2-1; v_gene: TRBV7-2; CDR3aa: CASSLTQRESNEQFF
j_gene: TRBJ2-1; v_gene: TRBV5-1; CDR3aa: CASSLPSSGSREQFF
j_gene: TRBJ2-1; v_gene: TRBV4-3; CDR3aa: CASSHRGRVNEQFF
j_gene: TRBJ1-1; v_gene: TRBV12-3/TRBV12-4; CDR3aa: CASKTRDRYAFF
j_gene: TRBJ2-7; v_gene: TRBV30; CDR3aa: CAWSGTGRGRYEQYF
j_gene: TRBJ1-5; v_gene: TRBV12-3/TRBV12-4; CDR3aa: CASSSQGGMRQPQHF
j_gene: TRBJ2-2; v_gene: TRBV30; CDR3aa: CAWSVRQKLFF
j_gene: TRBJ1-1; v_gene: TRBV12-3/TRBV12-4; CDR3aa: CASSQIGGLNTEAFF
j_gene: TRBJ2-1; v_gene: TRBV4-1; CDR3aa: CASSLPNVGKQFF
j_gene: TRBJ2-1; v_gene: TRBV5-1; CDR3aa: CASSLGDRGNEQFF
j_gene: TRBJ1-5; v_gene: TRBV27; CDR3aa: CASSEWRGNGNQPQHF
j_gene: TRBJ2-2; v_gene: TRBV27; CDR3aa: CASSLGPRSTGELFF
j_gene: TRBJ2-7; v_gene: TRBV6-2/TRBV6-3; CDR3aa: CASQGTYEQYF
j_gene: TRBJ2-5; v_gene: TRBV28; CDR3aa: CASSWDNTGGQETQYF
j_gene: TRBJ2-1; v_gene: TRBV11-1; CDR3aa: CASSPGDNEQFF
j_gene: TRBJ2-7; v_gene: TRBV6-5; CDR3aa: CASTAGQLTYEQYF
j_gene: TRBJ2-1; v_gene: TRBV12-3/TRBV12-4; CDR3aa: CASRGPGTSGWYNEQFF
j_gene: TRBJ2-7; v_gene: TRBV4-1; CDR3aa: CASSQDEKAAEQYF
j_gene: TRBJ2-1; v_gene: TRBV10-1; CDR3aa: CASSEVLVGSGEQFF
j_gene: TRBJ1-2; v_gene: TRBV15; CDR3aa: CATSRDFGYTF
j_gene: TRBJ2-1; v_gene: TRBV3-1; CDR3aa: CASSRWDGWYEQFF
j_gene: TRBJ1-4; v_gene: TRBV29-1; CDR3aa: CSVEGTAATNEKLFF
j_gene: TRBJ2-7; v_gene: TRBV5-1; CDR3aa: CASSLWLGSSYEQYF
j_gene: TRBJ2-1; v_gene: TRBV7-6; CDR3aa: CASSLVPGTSYNEQFF
j_gene: TRBJ2-2; v_gene: TRBV12-3/TRBV12-4; CDR3aa: CASSQQQGAGFYTGELFF
j_gene: TRBJ2-1; v_gene: TRBV6-5; CDR3aa: CASSYNPVSYNEQFF